These 29 T cell receptor beta chains originate from one sample sequenced in a study of monozygotic twins with inflammatory bowel disease. TCRdb reprocessed the 5' RACE reads, keeping one entry per CDR3 protein, no DNA. With some 170,000 distinct CDR3 sequences in the sample, the ten largest clones hold about 2.4%. Sequenced input: blood. The receptors shown here come from a human donor with ulcerative colitis or Crohn's disease, or a healthy co-twin of an affected twin (not recorded which).

This chain uses TRBV21-1 with TRBJ1-2. TRBV21-1 is noted as a pseudogene. The length of the CDR3 is 15 residues. CDR3 in amino acids: CASSKGGGGQSGYTF.

This chain connects TRBV4-3 to TRBJ2-1; as DNA is missing, the TRBD1 call by TCRdb cannot be tested. The CDR3 covers 15 residues. CDR1 and CDR2 (germline): LGHNA, YSLEER. The CDR3 sequence is CASSQDWTGNNEQFF.

The V call is TRBV7-9, the J call TRBJ2-7. Germline loops: CDR1 SEHNR, CDR2 FQNEAQ (reference sequence). This CDR3 has 14 residues. The CDR3 sequence: CASSARSEPYEQYF.

The chain recombines TRBV5-6 with TRBJ2-3; there is no DNA to check the TCRdb D call of TRBD1. The length of the CDR3 is 15 residues. Germline V gene sequence: CDR1 SGHDT, CDR2 YYEEEE. The CDR3 here is CASSLSPGRADTQYF.

The V gene is TRBV28, the J gene TRBJ2-7. This CDR3 region has 14 residues. Germline CDR1 MDHEN, CDR2 SYDVKM. The CDR3 loop reads CASTNDLQTYEQYF.

V and J are TRBV27 and TRBJ2-3; TCRdb's D call, TRBD1, is unchecked because there is no DNA. Germline V gene data show CDR1 as MNHEY and CDR2 as SMNVEV (reference sequence). The CDR3 loop spans 14 amino acids. This chain's CDR3 is CASGQGAGTDTQYF.

The chain joins TRBV15 to TRBJ2-5; the TCRdb D gene call, TRBD2, has no DNA to confirm it. Per the germline V gene, CDR1 is LNHNV and CDR2 is YYDKDF (reference sequence). The CDR3 runs to 15 residues. CDR3 amino acids: CATSSGGRAKETQYF.

CDR3 sequence: CASSLPGLFSGNTIYF. V usage is TRBV7-8 and J usage is TRBJ1-3. Germline V lookup: CDR1 SGHVS, CDR2 FQNEAQ. This CDR3 has 16 residues.

The CDR3 sequence is CATSSAGVAGYNEQFF. The chain combines TRBV24-1 with TRBJ2-1; absent DNA, TCRdb's TRBD1 call cannot be checked. The CDR3 contains 16 residues. Germline values: CDR1 KGHDR, CDR2 SFDVKD.

The chain carries TRBV19 and TRBJ2-1. The length of the CDR3 is 17 residues. Germline-derived CDR1 and CDR2 are LNHDA and SQIVND (reference sequence). CDR3 residues: CASSIVSAGSSYNEQFF.

CDR3 sequence reads: CASSDRITQYF. The chain combines TRBV2 with TRBJ2-5. The CDR3 sequence is 11 residues long. Germline CDR1 SNHLY, CDR2 FYNNEI.

CDR3 sequence: CASSVGQGRTLANYGYTF. The chain has TRBV12-3 or TRBV12-4 and TRBJ1-2; the D call of TRBD1 rests on TCRdb alone, since no DNA is present to check it. CDR3 length: 18 amino acids.

The chain has TRBV20-1 and TRBJ2-5; with no DNA, the TCRdb D assignment of TRBD2 cannot be verified. Germline V gene sequence: CDR1 DFQATT, CDR2 SNEGSKA (reference sequence). The CDR3 is made up of 17 amino acids. This CDR3 reads CSAPGVAGGFRQETQYF.

J is TRBJ2-3 and V is TRBV29-1. Germline V gene data show CDR1 as SQVTM and CDR2 as ANQGSEA. CDR3 length equals 12 residues. CDR3 protein: CSVETRTDTQYF.

The V call is TRBV5-1, the J call TRBJ1-2; TCRdb indicates TRBD1, and absent DNA this call remains unverified. Germline assignment: CDR1 SGHRS and CDR2 YFSETQ. The CDR3 contains 20 residues. The CDR3: CASSYQPTAGNGGLNYGYTF.

The chain uses TRBV7-9 and TRBJ1-4. The length of the CDR3 is 14 residues. The germline CDR1 and CDR2 sequences are SEHNR and FQNEAQ (reference sequence). This chain's CDR3 is CASSRAGLNEKLFF.

The chain carries TRBV12-3 or TRBV12-4 and TRBJ2-7; TCRdb returns TRBD2, unconfirmable since there is no DNA. The CDR3 runs 13 residues. CDR3 protein: CASSLKAQHEQYF.

CDR3 region: CASSHRRRDYQTNEQFF. The rearrangement joins TRBV11-2 to TRBJ2-1; the D call of TRBD2 rests on TCRdb alone, since no DNA is present to check it. Per germline, CDR1 SGHAT and CDR2 FQNNGV. The CDR3 length is 17 residues.

The chain carries TRBV9 and TRBJ1-3. CDR1 is SGDLS and CDR2 is YYNGEE in the germline V gene. The CDR3 contains 15 residues. CDR3 region: CASSVSHPSGNTIYF.

J is TRBJ2-7 and V is TRBV11-3; TCRdb's D call of TRBD2 is untestable without DNA. Germline-derived CDR1 and CDR2 are SGHNT and YENEEA. This CDR3 contains 17 residues. CDR3 residues: CASSLGFRLAGVYEQYF. The whole variable domain, filled in from reference TRBV11-3 and TRBJ2-7, reads EAGVVQSPRYKIIEKKQPVAFWCNPISGHNTLYWYLQNLGQGPELLIRYENEEAVDDSQLPKDRFSAERLKGVDSTLKIQPAELGDSAVYLCASSLGFRLAGVYEQYFGPGTRLTVT.

The chain carries TRBV2 and TRBJ1-6; checking the TCRdb D call of TRBD1 is not possible without DNA. Germline V gives CDR1 SNHLY, CDR2 FYNNEI. This CDR3 comprises 14 residues. The CDR3 region is CASSVDRGNSPLHF.

The chain employs TRBV25-1 and TRBJ1-2; TCRdb indicates TRBD1, and absent DNA this call remains unverified. From germline, CDR1 is MGHDK and CDR2 SYGVNS. This CDR3 comprises 16 residues. The CDR3 here is CASSESSFAGRYGYTF.

The genes are TRBV7-8 and TRBJ2-4; TCRdb lists TRBD1, though no DNA is available to test this call. Germline V gives CDR1 SGHVS, CDR2 FQNEAQ. The CDR3 extends over 14 amino acids. CDR3 loop: CASSEGGAKNIQYF.

This chain links TRBV29-1 with TRBJ2-3; TCRdb indicates TRBD1, and absent DNA this call remains unverified. Germline V gene sequence: CDR1 SQVTM, CDR2 ANQGSEA. The CDR3 runs to 15 residues. The CDR3 loop is CSVEGGGQGTDTQYF.

The J gene is TRBJ2-3, the V gene TRBV20-1. The CDR3 covers 14 residues. Germline V CDR1 and CDR2: DFQATT, SNEGSKA (reference sequence). The CDR3 protein is CSASVGLGADTQYF.

V gene TRBV7-3 combines with J gene TRBJ2-3. The V gene's germline CDR1 is SGHTA and CDR2 FQGTGA. The length of the CDR3 is 12 residues. Here the CDR3 reads CASSLTGDTQYF.

This chain uses TRBV30 with TRBJ1-5; TCRdb reports TRBD1, a call that lacks DNA to check it against. The CDR3 contains 15 residues. Germline CDR1 and CDR2: GTSNPN and SVGIG (reference sequence). CDR3 in amino acids: CAWSVGDRDRQPQHF.

The CDR3 region is CASSSDSYTGELFF. The chain carries TRBV5-1 and TRBJ2-2. Germline CDR1 and CDR2: SGHRS and YFSETQ. The CDR3 contains 14 residues.

The chain has TRBV7-9 and TRBJ1-2. Germline V lookup: CDR1 SEHNR, CDR2 FQNEAQ (reference sequence). The CDR3 totals 16 residues. Here the CDR3 reads CASSHSGRGTHYGYTF.